The 4 T cell receptor beta chains in this list originate from one sample, sequenced in a study of cytomegalovirus exposure and HLA in healthy donors. The primer mix had 60 Vbeta and 13 Jbeta primers. TCRdb keeps only in-frame clones here, not all; method: immunoSEQ multiplex PCR. The sample includes about 130,000 clones, 65% to 75% of them seen just once. The sequencing input was PBMCs. These receptors were taken from a man aged 35 to 55 in good health and CMV-seropositive.

V gene TRBV18 combines with J gene TRBJ1-1; D gene uncertain. Trimming pared 2 bases from V and 0 bases from J, leaving 7 bases between. Germline CDR1 reads KGHSH; CDR2 reads LQKENI. The CDR3 is 14 residues long. The CDR3 DNA is TGTGCCAGCTCACCATCCGTTATGAACACTGAAGCTTTCTTT. Translated, it gives CASSPSVMNTEAFF.

V is TRBV11-2 and J is TRBJ1-2, with 9 bases matching TRBD1. There are 14 residues in the CDR3. The germline V gene encodes CDR1 SGHAT and CDR2 FQNNGV. Unmatched junction bases numbered 2, after V lost 0 bases and J lost 6 bases. The CDR3 DNA is TGTGCCAGCAGCTTAGAACACAGGGGGCATGGCTACACCTTC. This gives the protein CASSLEHRGHGYTF.

This clone was counted only a few times. The chain links TRBV27 to TRBJ1-5; 9 nucleotides line up with TRBD1. V was clipped by 5 bases and J by 6 bases; unmatched bases: 5. Germline loops: CDR1 MNHEY, CDR2 SMNVEV (reference sequence). The CDR3 runs 14 residues. The CDR3 is CASSITGGTQPQHF. CDR3 coding DNA: TGTGCCAGCAGTATCACAGGGGGCACTCAGCCCCAGCATTTT.

In DNA, the CDR3 is TGTGCCAGCAGCTTTACAGGGGCCGAGCAGTACTTC. Amino acids: CASSFTGAEQYF. The chain employs TRBV11-3 and TRBJ2-7, with 7 bases lining up with TRBD1. Losses at the gene ends were 3 bases for V and 6 bases for J; bases not matched to a gene: 2. This CDR3 region has 12 residues. Per the germline V gene, CDR1 is SGHNT and CDR2 is YENEEA. Complete variable domain (other parts from reference TRBV11-3 and TRBJ2-7): EAGVVQSPRYKIIEKKQPVAFWCNPISGHNTLYWYLQNLGQGPELLIRYENEEAVDDSQLPKDRFSAERLKGVDSTLKIQPAELGDSAVYLCASSFTGAEQYFGPGTRLTVT.